This TCR beta chain derives from a study of blood T cell repertoires in COVID-19. About the research overall: The United States, Italy and Spain provided the acute and convalescent COVID-19 samples. The cDNA or gDNA used as material had been derived from T cells, B-cell-depleted T cells, or PBMCs.

Sequenced by immunoSEQ multiplex PCR; TCRdb stores in-frame clones only, minus some. The sample yields 140,000 to 150,000 clones, 87% seen once. The age range of participants was about 18 to 90 years, with residence in some 25 US areas. Either two negative PCRs, clearance, or symptom resolution qualified Cohort 3 donors as recovered. V lost 2 bases and J lost 2, with 6 bases in between. Germline lookup yields CDR1 MNHEY and CDR2 SVGAGI. The CDR3 loop spans 13 amino acids. Sequencing input: PBMCs or T cells enriched from blood (not recorded which). This receptor was obtained from a man between 60 and 75 years old who had recovered from COVID-19. This chain connects TRBV6-5 to TRBJ1-2; D gene uncertain. Written as DNA, the CDR3 is TGTGCCAGCAGTTACGACGGGAACTATGGCTACACCTTC. Its translation is CASSYDGNYGYTF.